The T cell receptor (beta chain) described here comes from a study of T cell clonality in common variable immunodeficiency. Findings and caveats of the study: In common variable immunodeficiency, TCR beta chains reportedly carried fewer deletions and N-nucleotide insertions.

Equal genomic DNA amounts from CVID and control samples were sequenced. TCRdb's table, derived via immunoSEQ multiplex PCR, lists solely in-frame clones and lacks some. The table lists some 30,000 clones, with no singletons. This clone was observed many times. Its antigen is not identified. The read gets to within 3 residues of the CDR3 end, and the germline J gene fills in the rest. Germline trimming cut 4 bases from V and 3 bases from J; bases unmatched to any gene: 5. This CDR3 spans 15 amino acids. In germline, CDR1 is GTSNPN, CDR2 SVGIG (reference sequence). The clonotype was recovered from a human donor with common variable immunodeficiency. The chain combines TRBV30 with TRBJ2-2; 10 bases agree with TRBD1. Sequencing input: peripheral blood mononuclear cells. The sequenced part of the CDR3 DNA is TGTGCCTGGAATCCGGGACAGGGGTACACCGGGGAG. Translating gives CAWNPGQGYTGE. The entire CDR3 reads CAWNPGQGYTGELFF.